This T cell receptor (beta chain) is drawn from a study of identical twins. The study's findings and limits: Within monozygotic twins, out-of-frame TCR alpha sharing was underestimated by the models. A partial confounding effect on zero-insertion analyses could come from invariant MAIT and iNKT cells. Fewer insertions marked abundant cord blood beta clonotypes; young adult naive trended weakly, memory not at all.

Concerning this clonotype itself: No antigen is known for it.

Each cDNA held unique molecular identifiers, and template switching gave it a universal primer site. MiXCR, applied by TCRdb to the 5' RACE reads, yields one record per CDR3 protein. Of about 240,000 distinct CDR3 sequences in the sample, 10% to 13% were seen once. Germline trimming cut 8 bases from V and 9 bases from J; bases unmatched to any gene: 11. The CDR3 extends over 14 amino acids. Per germline, CDR1 SNHLY and CDR2 FYNNEI. Sequenced: memory T cells sorted from blood. The clonotype originates from a man aged 50-60 years in good health. The chain recombines TRBV2 with TRBJ1-5, with 9 bases fitting TRBD1. The CDR3 loop is CASERTGEAWPQHF. In DNA, the CDR3 is TGTGCCAGCGAACGGACAGGGGAGGCTTGGCCCCAGCATTTT. The full variable domain, in which reference TRBV2 and TRBJ1-5 provide the parts outside the CDR3, is EPEVTQTPSHQVTQMGQEVILRCVPISNHLYFYWYRQILGQKVEFLVSFYNNEISEKSEIFDDQFSVERPDGSNFTLKIRSTKLEDSAMYFCASERTGEAWPQHFGDGTRLSIL.